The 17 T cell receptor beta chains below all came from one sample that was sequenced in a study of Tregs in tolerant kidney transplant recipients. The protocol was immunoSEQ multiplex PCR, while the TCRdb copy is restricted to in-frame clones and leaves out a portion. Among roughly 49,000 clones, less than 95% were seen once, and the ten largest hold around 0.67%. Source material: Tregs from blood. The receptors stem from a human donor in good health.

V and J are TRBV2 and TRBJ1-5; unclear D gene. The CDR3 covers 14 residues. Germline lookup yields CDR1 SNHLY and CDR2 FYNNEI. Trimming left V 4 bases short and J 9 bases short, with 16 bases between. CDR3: CASSALDRLSPQHF. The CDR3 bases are TGTGCCAGCAGTGCCTTAGACCGATTATCGCCCCAGCATTTT.

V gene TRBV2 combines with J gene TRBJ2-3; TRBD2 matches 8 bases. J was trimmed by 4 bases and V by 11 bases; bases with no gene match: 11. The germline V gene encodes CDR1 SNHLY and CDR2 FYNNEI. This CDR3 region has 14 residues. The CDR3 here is CAGSGTRGSDTQYF. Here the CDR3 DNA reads TGTGCCGGCTCCGGGACTAGAGGGTCAGATACGCAGTATTTT.

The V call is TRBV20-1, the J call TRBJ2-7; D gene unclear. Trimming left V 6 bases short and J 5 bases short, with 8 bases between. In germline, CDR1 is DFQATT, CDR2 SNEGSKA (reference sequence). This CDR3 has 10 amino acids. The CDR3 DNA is TGCAGTGCCGCCCGACACGAGCAGTACTTC. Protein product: CSAARHEQYF.

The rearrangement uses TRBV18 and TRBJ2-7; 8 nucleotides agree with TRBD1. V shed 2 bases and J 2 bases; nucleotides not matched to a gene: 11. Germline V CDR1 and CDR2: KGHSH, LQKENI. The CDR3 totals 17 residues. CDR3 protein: CASSPDRQGAVPYEQYF. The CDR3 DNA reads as TGTGCCAGCTCACCAGATCGGCAGGGGGCAGTTCCCTACGAGCAGTACTTC. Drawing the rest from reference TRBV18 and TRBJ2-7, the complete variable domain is NAGVMQNPRHLVRRRGQEARLRCSPMKGHSHVYWYRQLPEEGLKFMVYLQKENIIDESGMPKERFSAEFPKEGPSILRIQQVVRGDSAAYFCASSPDRQGAVPYEQYFGPGTRLTVT.

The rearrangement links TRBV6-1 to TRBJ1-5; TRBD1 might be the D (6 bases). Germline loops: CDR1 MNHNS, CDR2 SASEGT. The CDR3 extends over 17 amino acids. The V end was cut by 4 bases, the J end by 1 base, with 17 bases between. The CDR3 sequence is CASSVQTGGGSNQPQHF. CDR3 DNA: TGTGCCAGCAGTGTTCAGACAGGCGGGGGAAGCAATCAGCCCCAGCATTTT.

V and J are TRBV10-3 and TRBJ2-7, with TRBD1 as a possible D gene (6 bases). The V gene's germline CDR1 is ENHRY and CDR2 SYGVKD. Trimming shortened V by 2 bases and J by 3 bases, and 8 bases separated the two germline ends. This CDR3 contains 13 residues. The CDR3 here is CAISETGNYEQYF. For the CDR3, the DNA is TGTGCCATCAGTGAGACAGGGAACTACGAGCAGTACTTC.

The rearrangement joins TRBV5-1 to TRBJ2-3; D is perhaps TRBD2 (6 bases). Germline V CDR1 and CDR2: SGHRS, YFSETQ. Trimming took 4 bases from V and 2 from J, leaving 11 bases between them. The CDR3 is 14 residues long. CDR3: CASSAGDFTDTQYF. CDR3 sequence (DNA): TGCGCCAGCAGCGCCGGGGACTTCACAGATACGCAGTATTTT.

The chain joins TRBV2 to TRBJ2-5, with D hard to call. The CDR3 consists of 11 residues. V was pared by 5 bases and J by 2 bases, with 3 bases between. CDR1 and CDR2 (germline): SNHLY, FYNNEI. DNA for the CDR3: TGTGCCAGCAGTTTTCAAGAGACCCAGTACTTC. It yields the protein CASSFQETQYF.

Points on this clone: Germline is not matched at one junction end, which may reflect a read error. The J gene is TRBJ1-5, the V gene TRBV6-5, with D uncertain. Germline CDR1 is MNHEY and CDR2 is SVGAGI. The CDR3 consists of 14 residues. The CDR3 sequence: CASSLGNSNPPQHF. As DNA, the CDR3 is TGTGCCAGCAGTCTGGGGAATAGCAATCCGCCCCAGCATTTT.

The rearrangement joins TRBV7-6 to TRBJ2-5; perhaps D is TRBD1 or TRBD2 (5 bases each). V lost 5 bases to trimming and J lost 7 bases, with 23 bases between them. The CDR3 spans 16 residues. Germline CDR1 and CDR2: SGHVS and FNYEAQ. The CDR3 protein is CASSQLRPGPRATQYF. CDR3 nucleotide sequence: TGTGCCAGCAGCCAACTAAGACCGGGACCACGGGCGACCCAGTACTTC.

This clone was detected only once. CDR3 DNA: TGTGCCAGCAGAGACAGCTCTGAAGCTTTCTTT. Translation gives CASRDSSEAFF. The rearrangement uses TRBV5-6 and TRBJ1-1; D possibly corresponds to TRBD1 (5 bases). V lost 5 bases, J lost 6 bases, and 8 bases lay in between. Germline CDR1 and CDR2: SGHDT and YYEEEE. The CDR3 has 11 residues.

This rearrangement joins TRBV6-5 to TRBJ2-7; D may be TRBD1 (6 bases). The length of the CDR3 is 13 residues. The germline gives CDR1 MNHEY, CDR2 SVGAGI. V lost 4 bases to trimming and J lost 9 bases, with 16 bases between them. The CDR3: CASSSTEQGRQYF. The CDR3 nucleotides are TGTGCCAGCAGTTCCACAGAACAGGGTCGGCAGTACTTC.

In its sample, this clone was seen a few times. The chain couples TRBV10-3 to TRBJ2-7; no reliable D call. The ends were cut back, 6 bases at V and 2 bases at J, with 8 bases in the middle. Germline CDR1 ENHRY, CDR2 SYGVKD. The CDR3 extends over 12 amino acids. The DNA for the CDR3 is TGTGCCATCAGCAGAGACGCCTACGAGCAGTACTTC. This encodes CAISRDAYEQYF.

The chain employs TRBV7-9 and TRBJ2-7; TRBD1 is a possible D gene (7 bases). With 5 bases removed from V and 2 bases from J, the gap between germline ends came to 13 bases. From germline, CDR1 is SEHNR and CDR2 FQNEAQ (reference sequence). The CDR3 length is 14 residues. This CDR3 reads CASSPQGGPYEQYF. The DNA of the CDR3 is TGTGCCAGCAGCCCCCAGGGGGGACCCTACGAGCAGTACTTC.

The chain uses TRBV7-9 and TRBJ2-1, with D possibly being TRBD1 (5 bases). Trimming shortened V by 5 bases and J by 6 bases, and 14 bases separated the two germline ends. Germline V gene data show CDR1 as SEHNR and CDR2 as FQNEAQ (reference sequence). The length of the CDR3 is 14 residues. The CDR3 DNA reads TGTGCCAGCAGCCACGGACAATGGGGCAATGAGCAGTTCTTC. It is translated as CASSHGQWGNEQFF. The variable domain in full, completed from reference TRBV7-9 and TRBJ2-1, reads DTGVSQNPRHKITKRGQNVTFRCDPISEHNRLYWYRQTLGQGPEFLTYFQNEAQLEKSRLLSDRFSAERPKGSFSTLEIQRTEQGDSAMYLCASSHGQWGNEQFFGPGTRLTVL.

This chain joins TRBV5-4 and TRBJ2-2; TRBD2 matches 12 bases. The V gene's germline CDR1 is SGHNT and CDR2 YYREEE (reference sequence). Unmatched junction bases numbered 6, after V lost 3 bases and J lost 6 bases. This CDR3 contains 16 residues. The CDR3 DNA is TGTGCCAGCAGCTCCCTCGGGACTAGCGGGTCCGGGGAGCTGTTTTTT. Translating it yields CASSSLGTSGSGELFF.

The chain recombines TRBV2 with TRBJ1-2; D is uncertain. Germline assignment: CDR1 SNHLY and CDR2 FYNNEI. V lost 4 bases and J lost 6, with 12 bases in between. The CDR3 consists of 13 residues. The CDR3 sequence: CASSVDPGNGYTF. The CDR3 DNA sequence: TGTGCCAGCAGTGTTGACCCGGGAAATGGCTACACCTTC. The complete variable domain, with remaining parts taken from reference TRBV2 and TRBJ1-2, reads EPEVTQTPSHQVTQMGQEVILRCVPISNHLYFYWYRQILGQKVEFLVSFYNNEISEKSEIFDDQFSVERPDGSNFTLKIRSTKLEDSAMYFCASSVDPGNGYTFGSGTRLTVV.